This T cell receptor (beta chain) was captured in a study of T cell responses to AZD1222 COVID-19 vaccine. The study, taken as a whole, reports: Spike-specific TCRs gained breadth and depth after people received two AZD1222 doses.

This clone was detected only once. Its antigen is not identified. Generated by immunoSEQ multiplex PCR, the TCRdb table keeps only in-frame clones and is missing some. Among roughly 99,000 clones listed, roughly 90% were seen once. V gave up 5 bases and J gave up 5 bases, with 24 bases separating them. This CDR3 region has 17 residues. Germline loops: CDR1 SGHAT, CDR2 FQNNGV. The sequences come from peripheral blood, collected 28 days after the second AZD1222 dose. This receptor was obtained from an adult who received the AZD1222 COVID-19 vaccine. The gene calls are TRBV11-2 and TRBJ2-5, with D perhaps TRBD2 (6 bases). This chain's CDR3 is CASSARLGERVRETQYF. The CDR3 DNA reads as TGTGCCAGCAGCGCCCGCCTGGGGGAGCGGGTTAGGGAGACCCAGTACTTC.